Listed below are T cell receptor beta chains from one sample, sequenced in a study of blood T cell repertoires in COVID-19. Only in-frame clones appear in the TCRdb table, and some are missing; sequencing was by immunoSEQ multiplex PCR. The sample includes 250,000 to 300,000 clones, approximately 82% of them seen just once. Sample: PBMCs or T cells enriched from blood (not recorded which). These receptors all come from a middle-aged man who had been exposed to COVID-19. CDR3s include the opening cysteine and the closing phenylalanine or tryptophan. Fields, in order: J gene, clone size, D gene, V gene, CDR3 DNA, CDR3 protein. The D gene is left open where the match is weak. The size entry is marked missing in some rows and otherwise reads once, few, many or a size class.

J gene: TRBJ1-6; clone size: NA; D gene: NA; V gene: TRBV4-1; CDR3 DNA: TGCGCCAGCAGCCAAGATCAGGGTTCCAAATATAATTCACCCCTCCACTTT; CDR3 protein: CASSQDQGSKYNSPLHF
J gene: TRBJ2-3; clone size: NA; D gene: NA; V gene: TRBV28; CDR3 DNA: TGTGCCAGCAGTTCGTCCCGGTCAGATACGCAGTATTTT; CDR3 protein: CASSSSRSDTQYF
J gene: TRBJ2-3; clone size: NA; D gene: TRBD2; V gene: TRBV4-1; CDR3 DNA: TGCGCCAGCAGCCATGATGGACTAGCGGGAACAGATACGCAGTATTTT; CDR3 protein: CASSHDGLAGTDTQYF
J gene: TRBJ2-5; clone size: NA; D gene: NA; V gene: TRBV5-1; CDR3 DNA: TGCGCCAGCCGTAAGATCGAGCTGGAGACCCAGTACTTC; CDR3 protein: CASRKIELETQYF
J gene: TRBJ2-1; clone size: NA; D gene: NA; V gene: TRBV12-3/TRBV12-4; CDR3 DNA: TGTGCCAGCAGCCTGGGGGGTGATGAGCAGTTCTTC; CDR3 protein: CASSLGGDEQFF
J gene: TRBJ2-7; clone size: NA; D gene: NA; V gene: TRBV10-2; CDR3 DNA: TGCGCCAGCAGTGGCGGAGGGCCCTACGAGCAGTACTTC; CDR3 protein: CASSGGGPYEQYF
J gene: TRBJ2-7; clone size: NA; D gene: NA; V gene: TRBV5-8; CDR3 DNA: TGTGCCAGCAGCTTGGTCGGGGGAAACTACGAGCAGTACTTC; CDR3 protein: CASSLVGGNYEQYF
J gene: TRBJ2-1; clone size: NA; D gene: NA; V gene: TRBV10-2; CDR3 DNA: TGCGCCAGCAGGACAGAGGTCCTCAATGAGCAGTTCTTC; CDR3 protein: CASRTEVLNEQFF
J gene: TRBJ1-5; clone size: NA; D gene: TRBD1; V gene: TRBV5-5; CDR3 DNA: TGTGCCAGCAGCTCCACCGGGACAGGGGTGAATCAGCCCCAGCATTTT; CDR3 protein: CASSSTGTGVNQPQHF
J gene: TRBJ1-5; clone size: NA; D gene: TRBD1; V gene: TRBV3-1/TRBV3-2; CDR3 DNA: TGTGCCAGCAGCCAACAGACAGGGGTAAATCAGCCCCAGCATTTT; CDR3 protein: CASSQQTGVNQPQHF
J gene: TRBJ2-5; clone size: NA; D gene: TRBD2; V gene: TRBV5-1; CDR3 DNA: TGCGCCAGCAGCTTATTGGGACTAGTGGGCGAGACCCAGTACTTC; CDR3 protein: CASSLLGLVGETQYF
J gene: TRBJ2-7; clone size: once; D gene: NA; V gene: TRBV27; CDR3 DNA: TGTGCCAGCAGTCCCATGGCAGGGGCCGCCCTAAGGGAGCAGTACTTC; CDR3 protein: CASSPMAGAALREQYF
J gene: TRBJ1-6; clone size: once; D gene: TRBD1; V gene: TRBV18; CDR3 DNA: TGTGCCAGCTCGTCCGCTTCTACAGGGGGCGCGAATTCACCCCTCCACTTT; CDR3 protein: CASSSASTGGANSPLHF
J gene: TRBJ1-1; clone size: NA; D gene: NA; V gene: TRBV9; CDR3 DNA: TGTGCCAGCAGCGTATCTCGGGGGTCCACTGAAGCTTTCTTT; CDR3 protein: CASSVSRGSTEAFF
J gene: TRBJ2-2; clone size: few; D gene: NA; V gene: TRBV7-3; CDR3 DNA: TGTGCCAGCAGCTTCCAAGGGGACACCGGGGAGCTGTTTTTT; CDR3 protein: CASSFQGDTGELFF
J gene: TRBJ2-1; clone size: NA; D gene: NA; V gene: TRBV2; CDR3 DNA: TGTGCCAGCAGCACTCTTCTTGAAGGGGGGCAGTTCTTC; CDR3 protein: CASSTLLEGGQFF
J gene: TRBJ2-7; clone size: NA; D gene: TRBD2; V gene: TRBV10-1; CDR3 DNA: TGCGCCAGCAGCACCGGGACTAGCCTCTACGAGCAGTACTTC; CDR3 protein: CASSTGTSLYEQYF